A single sample is the source of the 3 T cell receptor beta chains below, sequenced in a study of blood T cell repertoires in COVID-19. TCRdb's copy holds only in-frame clones and misses some; the assay was immunoSEQ multiplex PCR. The repertoire holds about 290,000 clones, about nine tenths seen once, with 0.94% in the top ten. Sequencing was performed on peripheral blood. These receptors all stem from a middle-aged woman who had recovered from COVID-19.

The rearrangement uses TRBV2 and TRBJ1-1; D may be TRBD1 (5 bases). V dropped 6 bases and J dropped 8 bases, with 13 bases sitting between them. CDR1 SNHLY and CDR2 FYNNEI come from the germline V gene. The CDR3 has 12 amino acids. CDR3 protein: CASRADSSEAFF. The CDR3 DNA sequence: TGTGCCAGCAGGGCCGACAGCTCCGAAGCTTTCTTT.

The chain couples TRBV2 to TRBJ2-1; tentatively, D is TRBD2 (5 bases). Germline assignment: CDR1 SNHLY and CDR2 FYNNEI. Trimming shortened V by 3 bases and J by 2 bases, and 11 bases separated the two germline ends. The CDR3 has 15 amino acids. CDR3 in amino acids: CASSEGAEAYNEQFF. The CDR3 bases are TGTGCCAGCAGTGAGGGAGCGGAAGCCTACAATGAGCAGTTCTTC.

This clone was detected once. J is TRBJ1-6 and V is TRBV7-2; D may be TRBD1 (5 bases). V was shortened by 5 bases and J by 12 bases, with 20 bases between the two germline ends. The CDR3 is 15 amino acids. Germline CDR1 and CDR2: SGHTA and FQGNSA. The CDR3 region is CASSPGLGGVEPLHF. DNA for the CDR3: TGTGCCAGCAGCCCAGGCCTGGGGGGAGTAGAACCCCTCCACTTT.